The 9 T cell receptor beta chains in this list originate from one sample, sequenced in a study of T cell clonality in common variable immunodeficiency. Findings and limits, study-wide: Fewer deletions and N-nucleotide insertions were reportedly seen in common variable immunodeficiency TCR beta sequences.

For these TCRs, the target antigens are not known. Here immunoSEQ multiplex PCR was the method, and the copy in TCRdb shows in-frame clones only, minus some. This sample comprises 20,000 to 30,000 clones, none seen once only. The specimen was peripheral blood mononuclear cells. Receptors were obtained from a human donor with common variable immunodeficiency.

This clone was counted only a few times. The read ends 3 residues early relative to the CDR3; the germline J gene fills the gap. The V call is TRBV20-1, the J call TRBJ1-3; TRBD1 might be the D (5 bases). This CDR3 has 16 residues. Trimming pared 0 bases from V and 3 bases from J, leaving 15 bases between. Germline V gives CDR1 DFQATT, CDR2 SNEGSKA (reference sequence). Here the CDR3 reads CSARDNRGKGGNTIYF. Partial CDR3 DNA: TGCAGTGCTAGAGATAATCGGGGGAAAGGTGGAAACACC.

This clone was seen many times. The read finishes 3 residues shy of the CDR3 end, and the germline J gene is used to complete it. The rearrangement joins TRBV7-9 to TRBJ2-1, with no clear D. The V end lost 1 base, the J end lost 7 bases, and 8 bases lay between the germline ends. This CDR3 contains 13 residues. Looked up from germline, CDR1 is SEHNR and CDR2 is FQNEAQ (reference sequence). CDR3 DNA (partial): TGTGCCAGCAGCTTAGGGCCCAGGAATGAG. This translates into CASSLGPRNE. The full CDR3 protein reads CASSLGPRNEQFF.

In this sample, this clone turned up many times. From the germline J gene comes the end of the CDR3, since the read stops 3 residues before it. This chain connects TRBV28 to TRBJ1-4; 9 bases line up with TRBD1. With 6 bases clipped from V and 8 bases from J, the junction kept 10 bases outside the gene matches. This CDR3 has 15 amino acids. Germline values: CDR1 MDHEN, CDR2 SYDVKM. The CDR3 bases that were read are TGTGCCAGCAGCCCAACGGGACAGGGTTTCGAAAAA. Its protein is CASSPTGQGFEK. The entire CDR3 protein reads CASSPTGQGFEKLFF. The full variable domain, in which reference TRBV28 and TRBJ1-4 provide the parts outside the CDR3, is DVKVTQSSRYLVKRTGEKVFLECVQDMDHENMFWYRQDPGLGLRLIYFSYDVKMKEKGDIPEGYSVSREKKERFSLILESASTNQTSMYLCASSPTGQGFEKLFFGSGTQLSVL.

A remark on this clone: With the read ending 3 residues before the CDR3 end, the germline J gene is used to fill in that end. The rearrangement links TRBV2 to TRBJ2-3; TRBD2 aligns across 12 bases. Trimming at V came to 11 bases and at J to 1 base, leaving 4 bases not matched to a gene. CDR1 SNHLY and CDR2 FYNNEI come from the germline V gene. This CDR3 is built from 14 residues. The sequenced CDR3 bases are TGTGCCCCCCTAGCGGGGGGGGGCACAGATACG. This codes for CAPLAGGGTDT. The complete CDR3 sequence is CAPLAGGGTDTQYF.

This clone has at least ten counts. The read is 3 residues too short to cover the CDR3 end, so that end is filled in from the germline J gene. The rearrangement uses TRBV6-2 or TRBV6-3 and TRBJ1-2; D possibly corresponds to TRBD1 (6 bases). V was trimmed by 3 bases and J by 2 bases, leaving 10 bases between them. The CDR3 spans 14 residues. Germline CDR1 and CDR2: MNHEY and SVGEGT. The covered CDR3 bases are TGTGCCAGCAGTTATGGAACAGGGAACTATGGC. Its translation is CASSYGTGNYG. The CDR3 in its entirety is CASSYGTGNYGYTF.

There are many counts of this clone. Incomplete CDR3 DNA: TGTGCCAGCAGCTTACGCGGCCATCAGCCC. Translation gives CASSLRGHQP. Given in full, the CDR3 is CASSLRGHQPQHF. The rearrangement uses TRBV5-6 and TRBJ1-5; D remains ambiguous. Sequencing ends 3 residues short of the CDR3 end; the germline J gene provides the rest. Germline loops: CDR1 SGHDT, CDR2 YYEEEE. This CDR3 spans 13 amino acids. Trimming removed 2 bases at V and 5 bases at J, with 8 bases between.

In its sample, this clone was seen many times. The CDR3 is cut off 3 residues early in the read; its end comes from the germline J gene. This chain links TRBV28 with TRBJ2-1; D not certain. The CDR3 runs 15 residues. V lost 2 bases and J 5 bases, leaving 13 bases between the germline ends. CDR1 and CDR2 (germline): MDHEN, SYDVKM. The CDR3 spells CASSLRQVYDNEQFF. The CDR3 DNA, read in part, is TGTGCCAGCAGTTTAAGGCAGGTATATGACAATGAG.

The sample holds many counts of this clone. The sequenced fragment ends 3 residues before the CDR3 boundary, so the rest is inferred from the germline J gene. The chain uses TRBV20-1 and TRBJ2-3, with unresolved D. Per germline, CDR1 DFQATT and CDR2 SNEGSKA (reference sequence). Between the trimmed V and J ends, which lost 1 base and 2 bases, there was a span of 10 bases. The CDR3 has 14 amino acids. The CDR3 loop is CSARVALPTDTQYF. The DNA read from the CDR3 is TGCAGTGCTAGAGTCGCCCTACCCACAGATACG.

Details on this clone: The sequenced fragment ends 3 residues before the CDR3 boundary, so the rest is inferred from the germline J gene. The chain joins TRBV2 to TRBJ2-5, with 7 bases lining up with TRBD2. The ends lost 7 bases at V and 2 bases at J; junction bases unmatched: 16. The germline CDR1 and CDR2 sequences are SNHLY and FYNNEI. The CDR3 is made up of 17 amino acids. CDR3 bases read: TGTGCCAGCATCTCCCGCGGCGGGAGACTAAATCAAGAGACC. Translated: CASISRGGRLNQET. The full CDR3 is CASISRGGRLNQETQYF.